This T cell receptor (beta chain) was identified during a study of T cell responses to AZD1222 COVID-19 vaccine. Here immunoSEQ multiplex PCR was the method, and the copy in TCRdb shows in-frame clones only, minus some. This table holds 90,000 to 130,000 clones, 80% to 85% found once. Regarding the study as a whole: It was only a handful of AZD1222 recipients who were seropositive at baseline. The span of vaccine-associated CD4 TCRs extended across spike, with dominance at 160-218 and 743-854.

With respect to this clone: The antigen remains unidentified.

The V end was cut by 3 bases, the J end by 5 bases, with 10 bases between. Germline values: CDR1 SNHLY, CDR2 FYNNEI. The CDR3 consists of 13 residues. This specimen was peripheral blood, taken on day 0 of AZD1222 vaccination. The chain uses TRBV2 and TRBJ2-5; no reliable D call. This TCR derives from an adult in good health. CDR3 sequence: CASSDQGRETQYF. The CDR3 nucleotides are TGTGCCAGCAGTGATCAAGGAAGGGAGACCCAGTACTTC.